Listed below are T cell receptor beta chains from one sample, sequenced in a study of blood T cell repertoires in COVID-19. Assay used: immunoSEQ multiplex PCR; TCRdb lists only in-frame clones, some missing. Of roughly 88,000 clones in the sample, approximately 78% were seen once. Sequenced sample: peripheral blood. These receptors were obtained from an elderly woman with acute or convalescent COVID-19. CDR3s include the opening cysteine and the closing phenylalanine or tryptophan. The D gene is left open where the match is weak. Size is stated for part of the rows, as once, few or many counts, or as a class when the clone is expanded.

CASSLPTSGVADTQYF,TGTGCCAGCAGCCTACCGACTAGCGGGGTAGCAGATACGCAGTATTTT,TRBV11-3,TRBJ2-3,TRBD2,NA
CASSIQGGNQPQHF,TGTGCCAGTAGTATCCAGGGTGGCAATCAGCCCCAGCATTTT,TRBV19,TRBJ1-5,NA,NA
CASSLPRDRANYGYTF,TGTGCCAGCAGTTTACCCCGGGACAGGGCTAACTATGGCTACACCTTC,TRBV6-6,TRBJ1-2,TRBD1,NA
CASSLRSRQPDGAKNIQYF,TGTGCCAGCAGCTTAAGATCAAGGCAGCCCGACGGGGCCAAAAACATTCAGTACTTC,TRBV7-8,TRBJ2-4,NA,NA
CASYRLAPGIQYF,TGTGCCAGCTACCGACTAGCTCCAGGCATTCAGTACTTC,TRBV18,TRBJ2-4,TRBD2,NA
CAISSSGGAGETQYF,TGTGCCATCAGTTCAAGCGGGGGGGCCGGCGAGACCCAGTACTTC,TRBV10-3,TRBJ2-5,TRBD2,NA
CASSEVSLNTEAFF,TGTGCCAGCAGTGAAGTATCTCTGAACACTGAAGCTTTCTTT,TRBV2,TRBJ1-1,NA,NA
CASSLVEGGELFF,TGCGCCAGCAGCTTGGTAGAGGGCGGGGAGCTGTTTTTT,TRBV5-1,TRBJ2-2,NA,NA
CATSDWTGSTDTQYF,TGTGCCACCAGTGACTGGACAGGTAGCACAGATACGCAGTATTTT,TRBV24-1,TRBJ2-3,TRBD1,NA
CASSKTVRTEAFF,TGTGCCAGCAGTAAGACAGTGAGAACTGAAGCTTTCTTT,TRBV6-2/TRBV6-3,TRBJ1-1,NA,NA
CASVWGPSGNTIYF,TGTGCCAGCGTTTGGGGGCCCTCTGGAAACACCATATATTTT,TRBV2,TRBJ1-3,NA,NA
CASRRGQANTDTQYF,TGCGCCAGCAGACGCGGACAGGCGAACACAGATACGCAGTATTTT,TRBV5-1,TRBJ2-3,TRBD1,NA
CASSPTQGAKTNEKLFF,TGCGCCAGCAGCCCGACACAGGGGGCAAAGACTAATGAAAAACTGTTTTTT,TRBV5-1,TRBJ1-4,TRBD1,once
CASSLGEGLRTGYGYTF,TGTGCCAGCAGCCTAGGGGAGGGTCTTAGGACGGGATATGGCTACACCTTC,TRBV11-2,TRBJ1-2,NA,NA
CASSPREGTGELFF,TGTGCCAGCTCACCGAGGGAGGGGACCGGGGAGCTGTTTTTT,TRBV18,TRBJ2-2,TRBD2,NA
CASSQEILANTGELFF,TGCGCCAGCAGCCAAGAAATACTAGCGAACACCGGGGAGCTGTTTTTT,TRBV4-1,TRBJ2-2,NA,NA
CASSRDGGSHGYTF,TGTGCCAGCAGCCGAGACGGGGGGAGCCATGGCTACACCTTC,TRBV14,TRBJ1-2,NA,NA
CASSQGQGNTGELFF,TGTGCCAGCAGCCAAGGACAGGGTAACACCGGGGAGCTGTTTTTT,TRBV3-1/TRBV3-2,TRBJ2-2,TRBD1,NA